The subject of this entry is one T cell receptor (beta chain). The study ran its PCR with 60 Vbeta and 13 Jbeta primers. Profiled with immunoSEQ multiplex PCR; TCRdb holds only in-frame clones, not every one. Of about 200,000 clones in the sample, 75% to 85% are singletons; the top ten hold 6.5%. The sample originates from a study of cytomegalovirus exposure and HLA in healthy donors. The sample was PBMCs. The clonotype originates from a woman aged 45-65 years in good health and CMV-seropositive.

CDR3 sequence: CASSLSIRRGEQYF. CDR3 coding DNA: TGTGCCAGCAGTTTATCGATTCGGCGGGGGGAGCAGTACTTC. The V call is TRBV27, the J call TRBJ2-7, with TRBD2 matching 7 bases. With V trimmed by 0 bases and J by 7 bases, 6 bases remained unmatched. Germline V gene lookup returns CDR1 MNHEY and CDR2 SMNVEV (reference sequence). This CDR3 is built from 14 residues.